The 3 T cell receptor beta chains in this list originate from one sample, sequenced in a study of shared clonotypes between healthy human individuals. Here immunoSEQ multiplex PCR was the method, and the copy in TCRdb shows in-frame clones only, minus some. The data contain approximately 640,000 clones, less than 80% of them singletons. Sample: memory CD4+ T cells sorted from blood. Subset in this sample: CD45RA-negative fraction. Receptors originate from a woman in her thirties in good health.

This clone has ten or more counts. The chain joins TRBV19 to TRBJ2-1, with 11 bases fitting TRBD2. V lost 4 bases to trimming and J lost 8 bases; unmatched junction nucleotides: 7. Germline V gene sequence: CDR1 LNHDA, CDR2 SQIVND (reference sequence). The CDR3 consists of 15 residues. CDR3 DNA sequence: TGTGCCAGTAGTAAAACTAGCGGGAGTTCGGATGAGCAGTTCTTC. Translated, it gives CASSKTSGSSDEQFF.

The chain combines TRBV2 with TRBJ2-7; 8 nucleotides match TRBD1. Germline V gene sequence: CDR1 SNHLY, CDR2 FYNNEI. The CDR3 is made up of 14 amino acids. The junction had 11 bases not matched to a gene; V was cut back by 5 bases and J by 8 bases. This chain's CDR3 is CASSKGTGPNQQYF. Written as DNA, the CDR3 is TGTGCCAGCAGTAAGGGGACAGGCCCCAATCAGCAGTACTTC.

The chain links TRBV6-5 to TRBJ2-1, with D uncertain. V gave up 0 bases and J gave up 2 bases, with 5 bases separating them. The CDR3 is 14 residues long. From germline, CDR1 is MNHEY and CDR2 SVGAGI. CDR3 nucleotides: TGTGCCAGCAGTTACTCTCGCCCCTACAATGAGCAGTTCTTC. It translates to CASSYSRPYNEQFF.